The text below deals with one T cell receptor (beta chain). The data originate from a study of blood T cell repertoires in COVID-19. Study-wide context: Sites across the United States, Italy and Spain contributed samples from acute and convalescent COVID-19.

The CDR3 is 14 amino acids. Trimming took off 5 bases at V and 4 bases at J, with 14 bases between the two ends. CDR1 is SGHTA and CDR2 is FQGTGA in the germline V gene. Authors' analysis steps: Using reference gene primer amplification, nucleated cell counts were estimated. The repertoire was sequenced with immunoSEQ multiplex PCR; TCRdb's copy has only in-frame clones and lacks some. D and trimming come from the DNA, and the V and J calls and clone size come from that table. Here the sample spans 100,000 to 130,000 clones, approximately 82% being singletons. J is TRBJ1-1 and V is TRBV7-3; possibly TRBD1 for D (5 bases). The source of this sequence is a woman in her 70s with acute or convalescent COVID-19. The sample consisted of peripheral blood. The CDR3 DNA sequence: TGTGCCAGCAGCCTCCTCCCGGGGGGCACTGAAGCTTTCTTT. Translating it yields CASSLLPGGTEAFF. The whole variable domain, remainder taken from reference TRBV7-3 and TRBJ1-1, is GAGVSQTPSNKVTEKGKYVELRCDPISGHTALYWYRQSLGQGPEFLIYFQGTGAADDSGLPNDRFFAVRPEGSVSTLKIQRTERGDSAVYLCASSLLPGGTEAFFGQGTRLTVV.